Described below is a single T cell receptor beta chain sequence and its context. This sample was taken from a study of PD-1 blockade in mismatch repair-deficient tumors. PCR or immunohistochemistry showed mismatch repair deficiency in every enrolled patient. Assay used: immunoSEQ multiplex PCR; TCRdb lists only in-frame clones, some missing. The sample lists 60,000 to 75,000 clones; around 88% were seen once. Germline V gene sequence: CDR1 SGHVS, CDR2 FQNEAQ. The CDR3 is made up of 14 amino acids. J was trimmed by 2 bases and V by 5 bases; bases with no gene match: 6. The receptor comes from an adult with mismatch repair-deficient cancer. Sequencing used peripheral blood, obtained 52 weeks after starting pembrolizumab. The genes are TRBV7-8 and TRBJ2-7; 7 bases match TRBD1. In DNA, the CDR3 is TGTGCCAGCAGCGCCCGGGACAGACCCTACGAGCAGTACTTC. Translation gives CASSARDRPYEQYF.